This T cell receptor beta chain is from a study of shared clonotypes between healthy human individuals. Study context: A couple of women and a few men aged 18 to 49 made up the donors.

Germline V gene lookup returns CDR1 LNHDA and CDR2 SQIVND (reference sequence). V was shortened by 8 bases and J by 8 bases, with 6 bases between the two germline ends. This CDR3 spans 10 amino acids. About this clone itself: Its antigen remains unknown.

General study findings and limits: It was the non-shared clonotypes that had lower generation probabilities than clonotypes shared by all four donors.

Only CD45RO-negative cells positively selected for CCR7 counted as naive CD8 cells, so terminally differentiated effector memory CD45RA+ cells were excluded. The input for sorted-subset replicate PCRs was about 200 ng DNA, about 29,000 T cell genomes. Clones were read by immunoSEQ multiplex PCR, and TCRdb kept only the in-frame ones, dropping some. The profile shows about 2 million clones, about 95% of them singletons. Material: naive CD8+ T cells sorted from blood. This receptor was identified in a man aged 18 to 35 in good health. J is TRBJ2-2 and V is TRBV19; tentatively, D is TRBD2 (5 bases). The CDR3 nucleotides read TGTGCCAGTCCGGGGGGGGAGCTGTTTTTT. It is translated as CASPGGELFF.